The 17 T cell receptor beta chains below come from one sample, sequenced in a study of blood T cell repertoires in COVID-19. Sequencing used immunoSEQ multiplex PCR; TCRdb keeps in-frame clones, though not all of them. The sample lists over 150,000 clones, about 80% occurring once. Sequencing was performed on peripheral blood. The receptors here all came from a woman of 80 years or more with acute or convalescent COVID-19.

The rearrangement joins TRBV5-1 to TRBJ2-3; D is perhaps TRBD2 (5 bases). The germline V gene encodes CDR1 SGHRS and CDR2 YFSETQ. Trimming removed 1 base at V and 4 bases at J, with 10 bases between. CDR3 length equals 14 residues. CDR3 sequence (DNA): TGCGCCAGCAGCTTGAGCGGAGGCGCAGATACGCAGTATTTT. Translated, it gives CASSLSGGADTQYF.

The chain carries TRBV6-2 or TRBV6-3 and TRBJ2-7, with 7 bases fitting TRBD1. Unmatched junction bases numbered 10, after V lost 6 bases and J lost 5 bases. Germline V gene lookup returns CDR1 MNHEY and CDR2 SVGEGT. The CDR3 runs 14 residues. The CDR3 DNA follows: TGTGCCAGCAGCCCTTGGGACAGAGTTAACGAGCAGTACTTC. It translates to CASSPWDRVNEQYF.

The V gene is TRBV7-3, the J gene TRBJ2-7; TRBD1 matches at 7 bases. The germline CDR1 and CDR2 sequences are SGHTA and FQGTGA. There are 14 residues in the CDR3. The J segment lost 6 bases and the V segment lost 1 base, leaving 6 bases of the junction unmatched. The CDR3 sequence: CASSLMGAGGEQYF. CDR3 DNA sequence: TGTGCCAGCAGCTTAATGGGGGCAGGGGGCGAGCAGTACTTC.

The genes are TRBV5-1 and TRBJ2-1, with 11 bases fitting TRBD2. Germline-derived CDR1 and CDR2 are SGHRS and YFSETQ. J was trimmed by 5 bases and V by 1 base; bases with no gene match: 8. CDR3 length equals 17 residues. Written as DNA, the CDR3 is TGCGCCAGCAGCTTGAGGTCTAGCGGGAGGCAGAACAATGAGCAGTTCTTC. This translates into CASSLRSSGRQNNEQFF.

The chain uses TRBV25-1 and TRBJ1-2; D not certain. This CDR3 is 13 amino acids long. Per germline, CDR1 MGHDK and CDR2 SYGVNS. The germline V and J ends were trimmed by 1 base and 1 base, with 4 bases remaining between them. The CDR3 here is CASSESSNYGYTF. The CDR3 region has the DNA TGTGCCAGCAGTGAATCCAGTAACTATGGCTACACCTTC.

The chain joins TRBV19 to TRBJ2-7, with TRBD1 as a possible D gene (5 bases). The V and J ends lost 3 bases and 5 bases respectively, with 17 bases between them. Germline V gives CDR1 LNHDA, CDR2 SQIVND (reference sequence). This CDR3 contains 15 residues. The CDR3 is CASSIGGAHADEQYF. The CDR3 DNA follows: TGTGCCAGTAGTATTGGTGGGGCGCATGCCGACGAGCAGTACTTC.

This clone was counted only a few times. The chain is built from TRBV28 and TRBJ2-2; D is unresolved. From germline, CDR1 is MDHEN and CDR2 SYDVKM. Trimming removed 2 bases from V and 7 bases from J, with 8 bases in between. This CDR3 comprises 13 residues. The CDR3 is CASSLVPVGELFF. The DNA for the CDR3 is TGTGCCAGCAGTTTAGTTCCCGTCGGGGAGCTGTTTTTT.

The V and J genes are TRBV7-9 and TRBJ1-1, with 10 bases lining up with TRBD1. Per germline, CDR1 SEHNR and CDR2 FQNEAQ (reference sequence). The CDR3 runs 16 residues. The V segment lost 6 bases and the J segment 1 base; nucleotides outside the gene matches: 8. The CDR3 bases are TGTGCCAGCAGGCAAGGGACAGGGGTTTCGAACACTGAAGCTTTCTTT. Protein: CASRQGTGVSNTEAFF.

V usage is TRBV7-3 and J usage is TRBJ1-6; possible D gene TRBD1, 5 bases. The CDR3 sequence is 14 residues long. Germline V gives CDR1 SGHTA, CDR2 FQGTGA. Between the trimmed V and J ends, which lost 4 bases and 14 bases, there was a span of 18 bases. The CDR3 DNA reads TGTGCCAGCAGCTGGCACAGCCCCCCGGGGGCCCTCCACTTT. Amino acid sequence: CASSWHSPPGALHF.

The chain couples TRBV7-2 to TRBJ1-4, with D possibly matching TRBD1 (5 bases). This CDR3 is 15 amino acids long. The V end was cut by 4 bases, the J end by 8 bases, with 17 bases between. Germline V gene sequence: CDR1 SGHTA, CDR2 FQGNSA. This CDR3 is CASSSAGLAKEKLFF. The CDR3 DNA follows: TGTGCCAGCAGCTCAGCGGGACTCGCAAAGGAAAAACTGTTTTTT.

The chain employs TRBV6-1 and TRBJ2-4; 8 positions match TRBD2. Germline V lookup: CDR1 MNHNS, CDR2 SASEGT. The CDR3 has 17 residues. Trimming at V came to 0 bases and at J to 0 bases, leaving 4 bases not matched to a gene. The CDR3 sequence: CASSEARGGKAKNIQYF. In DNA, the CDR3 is TGTGCCAGCAGTGAAGCGCGCGGGGGGAAAGCCAAAAACATTCAGTACTTC.

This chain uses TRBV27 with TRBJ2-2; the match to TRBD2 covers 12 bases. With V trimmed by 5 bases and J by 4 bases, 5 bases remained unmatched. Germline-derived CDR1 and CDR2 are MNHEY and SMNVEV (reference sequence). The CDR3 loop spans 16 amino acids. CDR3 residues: CASSLTSGSVTGELFF. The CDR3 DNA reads TGTGCCAGCAGTCTGACTAGCGGGAGTGTCACCGGGGAGCTGTTTTTT.

The CDR3 nucleotides are TGCGCCAGCAGCCAAGATCTTGGGGGGGCCCAGCCCCAGCATTTT. Translated, it gives CASSQDLGGAQPQHF. The chain has TRBV4-3 and TRBJ1-5; D might be TRBD1 (6 bases). Germline loops: CDR1 LGHNA, CDR2 YSLEER. Trimming pared 0 bases from V and 7 bases from J, leaving 13 bases between. The CDR3 contains 15 residues.

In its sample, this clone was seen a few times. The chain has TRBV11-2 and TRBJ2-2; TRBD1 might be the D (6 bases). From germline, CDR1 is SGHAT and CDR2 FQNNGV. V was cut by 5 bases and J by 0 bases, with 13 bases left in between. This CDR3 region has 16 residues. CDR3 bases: TGTGCCAGCAGCCCCCGGACAGCCGCGAACACCGGGGAGCTGTTTTTT. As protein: CASSPRTAANTGELFF. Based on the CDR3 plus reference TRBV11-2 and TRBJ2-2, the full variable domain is EAGVAQSPRYKIIEKRQSVAFWCNPISGHATLYWYQQILGQGPKLLIQFQNNGVVDDSQLPKDRFSAERLKGVDSTLKIQPAKLEDSAVYLCASSPRTAANTGELFFGEGSRLTVL.

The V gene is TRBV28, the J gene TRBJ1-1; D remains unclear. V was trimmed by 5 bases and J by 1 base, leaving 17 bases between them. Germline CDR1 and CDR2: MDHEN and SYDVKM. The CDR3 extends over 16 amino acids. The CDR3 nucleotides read TGTGCCAGCAGTCCCCTCAACCGGGAGGGGAACACTGAAGCTTTCTTT. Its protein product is CASSPLNREGNTEAFF.

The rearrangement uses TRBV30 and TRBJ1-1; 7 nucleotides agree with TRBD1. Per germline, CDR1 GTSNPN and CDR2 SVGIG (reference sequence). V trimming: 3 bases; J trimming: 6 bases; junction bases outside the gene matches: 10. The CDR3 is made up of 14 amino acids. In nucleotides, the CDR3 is TGTGCCTGGAGAGGGACAGTCTCGGTCGCTGAAGCTTTCTTT. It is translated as CAWRGTVSVAEAFF. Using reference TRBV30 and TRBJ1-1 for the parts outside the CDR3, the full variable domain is SQTIHQWPATLVQPVGSPLSLECTVEGTSNPNLYWYRQAAGRGLQLLFYSVGIGQISSEVPQNLSASRPQDRQFILSSKKLLLSDSGFYLCAWRGTVSVAEAFFGQGTRLTVV.

Here the CDR3 reads CASTRNTEAFF. DNA of the CDR3: TGTGCCAGTACTAGGAACACTGAAGCTTTCTTT. The V gene is TRBV19, the J gene TRBJ1-1; D is ambiguous. This CDR3 has 11 amino acids. V gave up 7 bases and J gave up 1 base, with 4 bases separating them. The germline V gene encodes CDR1 LNHDA and CDR2 SQIVND (reference sequence). Based on the CDR3 plus reference TRBV19 and TRBJ1-1, the full variable domain is DGGITQSPKYLFRKEGQNVTLSCEQNLNHDAMYWYRQDPGQGLRLIYYSQIVNDFQKGDIAEGYSVSREKKESFPLTVTSAQKNPTAFYLCASTRNTEAFFGQGTRLTVV.